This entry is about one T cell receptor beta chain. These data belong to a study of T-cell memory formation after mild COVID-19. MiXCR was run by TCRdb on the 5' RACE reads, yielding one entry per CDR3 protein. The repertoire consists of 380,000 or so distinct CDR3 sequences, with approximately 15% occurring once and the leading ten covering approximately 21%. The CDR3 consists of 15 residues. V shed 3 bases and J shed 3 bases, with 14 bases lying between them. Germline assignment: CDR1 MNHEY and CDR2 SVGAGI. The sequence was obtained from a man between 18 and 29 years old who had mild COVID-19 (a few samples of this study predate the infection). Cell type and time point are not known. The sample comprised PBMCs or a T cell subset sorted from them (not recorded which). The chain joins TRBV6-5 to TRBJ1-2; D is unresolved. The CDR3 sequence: CASSYPGKGHYGYTF. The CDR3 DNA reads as TGTGCCAGCAGTTATCCGGGGAAAGGCCACTATGGCTACACCTTC.